This is a list of T cell receptor beta chains from one sample in a study of blood T cell repertoires in COVID-19. Here immunoSEQ multiplex PCR was the method, and the copy in TCRdb shows in-frame clones only, minus some. The table has a few hundred thousand clones, over 85% seen once. Sequencing was performed on PBMCs or T cells enriched from blood (not recorded which). These receptors were obtained from a woman between 50 and 59 years old who had been exposed to COVID-19. Each CDR3 is given with its conserved first and last residue. Fields, in order: clone size, J gene, D gene, V gene, CDR3 protein, CDR3 DNA. A D gene is named only where the DNA matches it firmly. Some rows mark clone size as missing; the rest say once, few, many or name a class of expanded clone.

once TRBJ2-1 - TRBV11-2 CASSLGGLGASYNEQFF TGTGCCAGCAGCCTAGGGGGGTTGGGGGCTTCCTACAATGAGCAGTTCTTC
- TRBJ1-4 TRBD1 TRBV4-1 CASSQENPGQFEKLFF TGCGCCAGCAGCCAAGAAAACCCGGGACAGTTCGAAAAACTGTTTTTT
- TRBJ1-3 - TRBV19 CATSQGFTGNTIYF TGTGCCACCTCACAGGGTTTCACCGGAAACACCATATATTTT
- TRBJ2-3 TRBD2 TRBV7-7 CASSEGLANSDTQYF TGTGCTAGCAGCGAGGGACTAGCGAACTCAGATACGCAGTATTTT
- TRBJ2-2 - TRBV19 CASSIDTVVTGELFF TGTGCCAGTAGTATAGACACGGTGGTCACCGGGGAGCTGTTTTTT
- TRBJ2-5 - TRBV7-9 CASSLTRGETQYF TGTGCCAGCAGCTTAACTAGAGGCGAGACCCAGTACTTC
once TRBJ2-7 TRBD1 TRBV3-1/TRBV3-2 CASSQDPTDRVYEQYF TGTGCCAGCAGCCAAGATCCCACGGACAGGGTCTACGAGCAGTACTTC
many TRBJ1-1 TRBD1 TRBV30 CAWKAGGILTEAFF TGTGCCTGGAAGGCAGGGGGAATCCTCACTGAAGCTTTCTTT
once TRBJ1-1 - TRBV25-1 CASSGVRGLGNTEAFF TGTGCCAGCAGTGGGGTTCGGGGTCTGGGAAACACTGAAGCTTTCTTT
- TRBJ2-7 TRBD1 TRBV7-9 CASRGQTSPYEQYF TGTGCCAGCAGGGGACAGACAAGTCCCTACGAGCAGTACTTC
- TRBJ1-5 TRBD1 TRBV28 CASSLLDRGHNQPQHF TGTGCCAGCAGTCTACTTGACAGGGGGCACAATCAGCCCCAGCATTTT
- TRBJ1-2 - TRBV6-2/TRBV6-3 CASSYSPSGYGYTF TGTGCCAGCAGTTACTCACCCTCAGGATATGGCTACACCTTC
few TRBJ1-2 - TRBV27 CASSLSGDYGYTF TGTGCCAGCAGTTTATCCGGGGACTATGGCTACACCTTC
- TRBJ1-2 TRBD1 TRBV4-2 CASSQEGQGTPYGYTF TGTGCCAGCAGCCAAGAGGGACAGGGGACCCCTTATGGCTACACCTTC
- TRBJ2-6 TRBD2 TRBV6-8 CASSYSLAGGPKRANVLTF TGTGCCAGCAGTTACTCACTAGCGGGGGGGCCAAAACGGGCCAACGTCCTGACTTTC
- TRBJ2-3 - TRBV19 CASSIQGIDVDTQYF TGTGCCAGTAGTATTCAGGGTATCGACGTGGATACGCAGTATTTT
- TRBJ2-7 - TRBV6-2/TRBV6-3 CASSYRGYEQYF TGTGCCAGCAGTTATCGGGGGTACGAGCAGTACTTC
- TRBJ2-1 - TRBV5-6 CASSWDSRGNEQFF TGTGCCAGCAGCTGGGACTCCCGGGGCAATGAGCAGTTCTTC
- TRBJ1-6 - TRBV7-8 CASSLEGGYNSPLHF TGTGCCAGCAGCTTAGAAGGGGGTTATAATTCACCCCTCCACTTT
once TRBJ2-7 TRBD1 TRBV7-2 CASSSRQGFSHYEQYF TGTGCCAGCAGCTCCCGACAGGGGTTTTCGCACTACGAGCAGTACTTC
- TRBJ2-3 TRBD2 TRBV6-5 CASSSLSGGEDTQYF TGTGCCAGCAGCAGCCTTAGCGGGGGGGAGGATACGCAGTATTTT
- TRBJ1-3 - TRBV4-1 CASSQDELGNTIYF TGCGCCAGCAGCCAAGATGAGCTTGGAAACACCATATATTTT
- TRBJ1-1 TRBD1 TRBV7-8 CASSLVVGTGVIF TGTGCCAGCAGCTTAGTAGTAGGGACAGGTGTAATCTTT
once TRBJ2-7 TRBD1 TRBV18 CASSLGTGEGEQYF TGTGCCAGCTCACTTGGGACAGGGGAGGGCGAGCAGTACTTC
- TRBJ1-2 - TRBV15 CATSKVQATGDYGYTF TGTGCCACCAGCAAAGTACAGGCTACTGGGGACTATGGCTACACCTTC
few TRBJ1-3 - TRBV7-8 CASSLNTPAGINRNTIYF TGTGCCAGCAGCTTAAATACCCCGGCGGGGATTAACCGAAACACCATATATTTT
- TRBJ2-5 - TRBV7-2 CASSPGLEETQYF TGTGCCAGCAGCCCGGGACTTGAAGAGACCCAGTACTTC
- TRBJ2-7 - TRBV30 CAWSAPSWGPLYEQYF TGTGCCTGGAGTGCCCCTAGCTGGGGGCCCCTCTACGAGCAGTACTTC
- TRBJ2-1 TRBD1 TRBV19 CASRQGAQRNEQFF TGTGCCAGTAGGCAGGGGGCCCAGCGCAATGAGCAGTTCTTC
- TRBJ1-4 - TRBV5-4 CASSLAGDNEKLFF TGTGCCAGCAGCTTGGCAGGGGATAATGAAAAACTGTTTTTT
- TRBJ2-7 TRBD1 TRBV7-2 CASSFGTGPYEQYF TGTGCCAGCAGCTTCGGGACAGGGCCCTACGAGCAGTACTTC